This TCR beta chain was captured by sequencing in a study of cytomegalovirus exposure and HLA in healthy donors. Study-level points and caveats: Clonal expansion was found to be greater in HLA-associated TCR beta chains than in equally common others in a later analysis. The study carried out a later analysis of TCR beta sequences. It associated approximately 15,000 of them with specific HLA alleles at a false discovery rate of 0.05. Of the V segments, some could not be distinguished, including TRBV6-2 and TRBV6-3, and were excluded. Most sequenced TCRs were rare (though some public TCRs occurred in many donors).

The V gene end was trimmed by 7 bases and the J gene end by 4 bases; junction bases not matched to a gene: 8. In germline, CDR1 is SGHAT, CDR2 FQNNGV. The CDR3 runs to 14 residues. In the case of this clone: Its specificity is unknown.

A multiplex PCR was run with 60 Vbeta primers and 13 Jbeta primers. Repertoires were generated with immunoSEQ multiplex PCR, while TCRdb's copy carries only in-frame clones and drops some. The sample yields approximately 180,000 clones, roughly 79% seen once. The specimen was PBMCs. The clonotype was recovered from a woman aged 18-29 years in good health and CMV-seropositive. V gene TRBV11-2 combines with J gene TRBJ2-7; 9 nucleotides agree with TRBD1. DNA of the CDR3: TGTGCCAGCACCCGGACAGGGGCTCTTTACGAGCAGTACTTC. It yields the protein CASTRTGALYEQYF.